One T cell receptor (beta chain) is described in this entry. The antigen is undetermined. This sample stems from a study of cytomegalovirus exposure and HLA in healthy donors. PCR used 60 Vbeta primers and 13 Jbeta primers. Measured with immunoSEQ multiplex PCR; TCRdb has only the in-frame clones, and not every one. This sample's table has approximately 150,000 clones. Whole-study results and caveats: Presence/absence analysis assumed near-uniform sequencing depth across donors. Per a later analysis, HLA-associated TCR beta chains showed more clonal expansion than other, equally common TCR beta chains. HLA alleles showed associations with some 17,000 TCR beta sequences in a later analysis, at a 0.05 false discovery rate. Looking again later, the authors saw that most CMV-associated TCR beta chains seemed HLA-restricted.

This receptor was taken from a male donor in good health and CMV-seronegative. Material for sequencing was PBMCs.

The DNA of the CDR3 is TGTGCCAGTAGTATAGATGAGCGGGCGAGCGATGAGCAGTTCTTC. This codes for CASSIDERASDEQFF. This rearrangement joins TRBV19 to TRBJ2-1, with a tentative D call TRBD2 (6 bases). The germline V gene has CDR1 LNHDA and CDR2 SQIVND (reference sequence). V lost 0 bases, J lost 8 bases, and 14 bases lay in between. This CDR3 region has 15 residues.